The 10 T cell receptor beta chains reported below all come from one sample, sequenced in a study of response to subunit inactivated influenza vaccine. TCRdb ran MiXCR on the RT-PCR reads and lists one entry per CDR3 protein. Altogether around 540,000 distinct CDR3 sequences are present, about 11% being singletons, with the ten largest covering about 10%. The sample was PBMCs from blood, taken on the day of vaccination. Receptor source: a man aged 50-60 years who received an inactivated influenza vaccine.

This clonotype was seen a handful of times. This rearrangement joins TRBV7-9 to TRBJ2-2, with 9 nucleotides matching TRBD1. In germline, CDR1 is SEHNR, CDR2 FQNEAQ (reference sequence). This CDR3 has 16 residues. V lost 2 bases to trimming and J lost 5 bases; unmatched junction nucleotides: 6. CDR3 protein: CASSLFWTGETGELFF. The CDR3 coding sequence is TGTGCCAGCAGCTTATTTTGGACAGGGGAAACCGGGGAGCTGTTTTTT.

The J gene is TRBJ1-5, the V gene TRBV7-8; D unresolved. Germline V lookup: CDR1 SGHVS, CDR2 FQNEAQ. This CDR3 has 13 amino acids. Trimming cost V 6 bases and J 0 bases, with 6 bases left between them. The CDR3 spells CASRGDSNQPQHF. Written as DNA, the CDR3 is TGTGCCAGCAGGGGAGATAGCAATCAGCCCCAGCATTTT.

This clonotype occurred many times. The chain joins TRBV12-3 or TRBV12-4 to TRBJ2-1, with D perhaps matching TRBD2 (5 bases). V lost 7 bases to trimming and J lost 0 bases, with 13 bases between them. The length of the CDR3 is 15 residues. CDR3 in amino acids: CASKLEHSSYNEQFF. CDR3 nucleotides: TGTGCCAGCAAACTAGAACATAGCTCCTACAATGAGCAGTTCTTC.

A few counts support this clonotype. The V and J genes are TRBV6-4 and TRBJ2-5; 12 bases fit TRBD1. In germline, CDR1 is MRHNA, CDR2 SNTAGT. V lost 6 bases and J lost 11; bases outside the gene matches: 13. The CDR3 extends over 15 amino acids. Written as DNA, the CDR3 is TGTGCCAGCAGCCTTCCGGGACAGGGGGCCGATTATCAGTACTTC. Translating gives CASSLPGQGADYQYF.

The rearrangement links TRBV5-1 to TRBJ2-3, with 11 bases matching TRBD2. Per germline, CDR1 SGHRS and CDR2 YFSETQ. V shed 6 bases, J shed 2 bases, and the junction held 8 bases outside the gene matches. CDR3 length: 16 residues. CDR3 amino acids: CASNKASGGNTDTQYF. CDR3 nucleotides: TGCGCCAGCAATAAGGCTAGCGGGGGGAACACAGATACGCAGTATTTT.

This chain links TRBV15 with TRBJ2-3; TRBD2 might be the D (6 bases). Germline CDR1 is LNHNV and CDR2 is YYDKDF (reference sequence). The CDR3 runs 14 residues. Between the trimmed V and J ends, which lost 3 bases and 8 bases, there was a span of 15 bases. The CDR3 nucleotides are TGTGCCACCAGCAGGGATGGGACTCCCGGTACGCAGTATTTT. It is translated as CATSRDGTPGTQYF. Combining the CDR3 with reference TRBV15 and TRBJ2-3 gives the whole variable domain DAMVIQNPRYQVTQFGKPVTLSCSQTLNHNVMYWYQQKSSQAPKLLFHYYDKDFNNEADTPDNFQSRRPNTSFCFLDIRSPGLGDTAMYLCATSRDGTPGTQYFGPGTRLTVL.

This clonotype was counted only a few times. The chain couples TRBV7-2 to TRBJ2-4; D call uncertain. The CDR3 has 17 residues. V was trimmed by 5 bases and J by 4 bases, leaving 21 bases between them. Germline V gives CDR1 SGHTA, CDR2 FQGNSA. For the CDR3, the DNA is TGTGCCAGCAGCCCCGCCGCCGGAGTTAATCTAAAAAACATTCAGTACTTC. Amino acids: CASSPAAGVNLKNIQYF.

This clonotype has a handful of counts. The chain employs TRBV12-3 or TRBV12-4 and TRBJ1-2, with D possibly TRBD1 on 5 matching bases. The CDR3 is made up of 14 amino acids. Trimming cost V 1 base and J 8 bases, with 14 bases left between them. CDR3 region: CASSLDGTLGGYTF. The DNA of the CDR3 is TGTGCCAGCAGTTTAGACGGGACCTTGGGGGGCTACACCTTC.

Concerning this clonotype itself: One junction end disagrees with the germline gene, perhaps due to a read error. The rearrangement joins TRBV6-5 to TRBJ1-5; 11 bases are shared with TRBD1. The CDR3 is 18 residues long. Germline loops: CDR1 MNHEY, CDR2 SVGAGI. The CDR3 DNA follows: TGTTCCAGCAGTTACTCGGGACAGGGGGATCGAAATTATCAGCCCCAGCATTTT. It translates to CSSSYSGQGDRNYQPQHF.

This clonotype was counted only a few times. This chain uses TRBV5-1 with TRBJ2-2; D gene unclear. The CDR3 has 16 amino acids. CDR1 SGHRS and CDR2 YFSETQ come from the germline V gene. Trimming removed 5 bases from V and 0 bases from J, with 14 bases in between. The CDR3 DNA sequence: TGCGCCAGCAGGACCTTGGGTATTACGAACACCGGGGAGCTGTTTTTT. Translated, it gives CASRTLGITNTGELFF.